The 27 T cell receptor beta chains below were found in one sample sequenced in a study of blood T cells in healthy people across ages. It was with a sample-barcoded 5' primer and a J-beta primer mix that a second PCR of roughly 6 to 12 cycles was run. From the 5' RACE reads, TCRdb called clonotypes with MiXCR, one entry per CDR3 protein. The sample lists approximately 290,000 distinct CDR3 sequences, 25% to 30% occurring once. The specimen sequenced was blood. The receptors stem from a woman aged 65 to 85 in good health.

This clonotype was counted once. The rearrangement links TRBV12-3 or TRBV12-4 to TRBJ2-1, with D perhaps assigned TRBD1 or TRBD2 (5 bases each). Trimming cost V 6 bases and J 2 bases, with 20 bases left between them. This CDR3 is built from 17 residues. CDR3 coding DNA: TGTGCCAGCAGCCCAACTGGCTCACTGGGACCCTACAATGAGCAGTTCTTC. Translation: CASSPTGSLGPYNEQFF.

The J gene is TRBJ1-3, the V gene TRBV12-3 or TRBV12-4, with D hard to call. The V end was cut by 1 base, the J end by 3 bases, with 10 bases between. The CDR3 contains 15 residues. This chain's CDR3 is CASSLELLRGNTIYF. CDR3 coding DNA: TGTGCCAGCAGTTTAGAATTACTCCGTGGAAACACCATATATTTT.

V usage is TRBV7-9 and J usage is TRBJ2-4, with D perhaps matching TRBD2 (5 bases). Trimming took 3 bases from V and 3 from J, leaving 12 bases between them. Germline V gene sequence: CDR1 SEHNR, CDR2 FQNEAQ (reference sequence). The CDR3 loop spans 15 amino acids. CDR3 DNA sequence: TGTGCCAGCAGCTTGGAGCGGACCCACAAAAACATTCAGTACTTC. Translation gives CASSLERTHKNIQYF.

The chain has TRBV6-2 or TRBV6-3 and TRBJ2-5; D possibly corresponds to TRBD2 (6 bases). The J call may be in error: the DNA end matches TRBJ2-7 better. Germline V gene sequence: CDR1 MNHEY, CDR2 SVGEGT. This CDR3 spans 15 amino acids. The CDR3 here is CASSYDSGGIYEQYF. CDR3 DNA: TGTGCCAGCAGTTATGATAGCGGAGGCATCTACGAGCAGTACTTC.

This chain connects TRBV7-8 to TRBJ1-6, with D possibly matching TRBD1 (5 bases). Trimming took off 2 bases at V and 6 bases at J, with 14 bases between the two ends. The CDR3 loop spans 16 amino acids. CDR1 is SGHVS, CDR2 FQNEAQ, per germline. DNA of the CDR3: TGTGCCAGCAGCTTATTGGGTCCGGGACCTAATTCACCCCTCCACTTT. It encodes CASSLLGPGPNSPLHF.

The chain links TRBV5-1 to TRBJ1-1; no clear D. CDR3 size: 11 residues. CDR1 SGHRS and CDR2 YFSETQ come from the germline V gene. Trimming shortened V by 6 bases and J by 5 bases, and 8 bases separated the two germline ends. The CDR3 reads CASMMATEAFF. For the CDR3, the DNA is TGCGCCAGCATGATGGCGACTGAAGCTTTCTTT.

CDR3 sequence: CASSQDSRGPPLHF. In DNA, the CDR3 is TGTGCCAGCAGCCAAGATTCCCGGGGGCCACCCCTCCACTTT. The V call is TRBV7-2, the J call TRBJ1-6; D may be TRBD1 (6 bases). Between the trimmed V and J ends, which lost 5 bases and 11 bases, there was a span of 16 bases. The germline gives CDR1 SGHTA, CDR2 FQGNSA. The CDR3 runs 14 residues.

CDR3 residues: CASSLMSQGDFSYNEQFF. The CDR3 DNA reads as TGTGCCAGCAGCTTAATGTCACAGGGGGACTTCTCCTACAATGAGCAGTTCTTC. V gene TRBV11-2 combines with J gene TRBJ2-1; 8 bases line up with TRBD1. V trimming: 2 bases; J trimming: 0 bases; junction bases outside the gene matches: 9. Germline V lookup: CDR1 SGHAT, CDR2 FQNNGV. The length of the CDR3 is 18 residues.

The V call is TRBV28, the J call TRBJ1-5; the D is unclear. This CDR3 region has 13 residues. V lost 5 bases and J 3 bases, leaving 8 bases between the germline ends. Germline CDR1 reads MDHEN; CDR2 reads SYDVKM. The CDR3, as DNA: TGTGCCAGCAGTCCCTCCCACAATCAGCCCCAGCATTTT. This codes for CASSPSHNQPQHF. Combining the CDR3 with reference TRBV28 and TRBJ1-5 gives the whole variable domain DVKVTQSSRYLVKRTGEKVFLECVQDMDHENMFWYRQDPGLGLRLIYFSYDVKMKEKGDIPEGYSVSREKKERFSLILESASTNQTSMYLCASSPSHNQPQHFGDGTRLSIL.

This chain links TRBV28 with TRBJ2-4; no clear D gene. The germline CDR1 and CDR2 sequences are MDHEN and SYDVKM. CDR3 size: 15 residues. V shed 4 bases and J shed 0 bases, with 10 bases lying between them. CDR3 bases: TGTGCCAGCAGTTCAGCCAAGAGAGCCAAAAACATTCAGTACTTC. Protein sequence: CASSSAKRAKNIQYF.

This clonotype occurred a few times. The genes are TRBV14 and TRBJ2-1; D might be TRBD2 (5 bases). The CDR3 is 16 residues long. CDR1 and CDR2 from the germline V gene are SGHDN and FVKESK. The ends were cut back, 0 bases at V and 10 bases at J, with 19 bases in the middle. This CDR3 reads CASSQDRLRGIREQFF. CDR3 DNA sequence: TGTGCCAGCAGCCAAGATAGACTACGGGGAATCAGAGAGCAGTTCTTC.

The V gene is TRBV7-9, the J gene TRBJ2-5; D possibly corresponds to TRBD2 (6 bases). The CDR3 covers 14 residues. Trimming took 7 bases from V and 2 from J, leaving 14 bases between them. The V gene's germline CDR1 is SEHNR and CDR2 FQNEAQ (reference sequence). CDR3 region: CASTGLILQETQYF. The CDR3 nucleotides read TGTGCCAGCACGGGACTCATCTTACAAGAGACCCAGTACTTC.

The CDR3 DNA follows: TGTGCCAGCAGCGTAGGGGGGTTTGGAACTGAAGCTTTCTTT. Its translation: CASSVGGFGTEAFF. The chain couples TRBV9 to TRBJ1-1; D might be TRBD1 (5 bases). Trimming cost V 0 bases and J 5 bases, with 11 bases left between them. Germline V gene data show CDR1 as SGDLS and CDR2 as YYNGEE. The CDR3 runs to 14 residues.

This clonotype has a handful of counts. CDR3 sequence (DNA): TGTGCCAGCAGTTACTCTCGGCTAGCGGGATTTGCAGATACGCAGTATTTT. The encoded protein is CASSYSRLAGFADTQYF. This chain links TRBV6-2 or TRBV6-3 with TRBJ2-3; 9 positions agree with TRBD2. The V and J ends lost 0 bases and 4 bases, in that order; junction bases with no gene match: 8. The V gene's germline CDR1 is MNHEY and CDR2 SVGEGT. CDR3 length equals 17 residues.

This chain uses TRBV28 with TRBJ2-7, with a tentative D call TRBD1 (6 bases). Trimming took 1 base from V and 6 from J, leaving 13 bases between them. The germline gives CDR1 MDHEN, CDR2 SYDVKM. The length of the CDR3 is 14 residues. CDR3: CASSLSAGVGEQYF. In DNA form, the CDR3 reads TGTGCCAGCAGTTTATCGGCAGGGGTCGGCGAGCAGTACTTC.

This clonotype was counted only a few times. A much more abundant neighbour one base away suggests this may be a read error. The J gene is TRBJ2-5, the V gene TRBV15, with 7 nucleotides matching TRBD2. This CDR3 contains 16 residues. Trimming at V came to 5 bases and at J to 5 bases, leaving 14 bases not matched to a gene. Germline assignment: CDR1 LNHNV and CDR2 YYDKDF (reference sequence). CDR3: CATSGPLAAYRETQYF. The CDR3 DNA reads TGTGCCACCAGCGGCCCTCTAGCGGCGTACCGTGAGACCCAGTACTTC.

This clonotype came up a few times. The V call is TRBV12-3 or TRBV12-4, the J call TRBJ2-7, with 7 bases identical to TRBD2. The V segment lost 4 bases and the J segment 4 bases; nucleotides outside the gene matches: 7. The CDR3 is 14 amino acids. CDR3 coding DNA: TGTGCCAGCAGTTCTGCTAGCGGACCGTACGAGCAGTACTTC. Its protein product is CASSSASGPYEQYF.

The sample holds a few counts of this clonotype. The CDR3 spells CASSQDLYYEQYF. CDR3 coding DNA: TGCGCCAGCAGCCAAGACTTGTACTACGAGCAGTACTTC. The rearrangement uses TRBV4-1 and TRBJ2-1; no clear D gene. The DNA end is a closer match to TRBJ2-7, so the J assignment may be wrong. The germline V gene has CDR1 MGHRA and CDR2 YSYEKL. CDR3 length equals 13 residues.

The chain has TRBV20-1 and TRBJ2-3; TRBD2 matches 10 bases. Germline CDR1 and CDR2: DFQATT and SNEGSKA (reference sequence). This CDR3 contains 15 residues. Trimming cost V 2 bases and J 4 bases; bases outside gene matches: 6. The CDR3 loop is CSARRLAGDPDTQYF. The CDR3 region has the DNA TGCAGTGCTAGAAGGCTAGCGGGAGATCCAGATACGCAGTATTTT.

The chain combines TRBV20-1 with TRBJ2-2, with D uncertain. V lost 5 bases and J lost 0, with 10 bases in between. This CDR3 contains 14 residues. The germline V gene encodes CDR1 DFQATT and CDR2 SNEGSKA (reference sequence). CDR3 nucleotides: TGCAGTGCTTACCGACCACCGAACACCGGGGAGCTGTTTTTT. Translating it yields CSAYRPPNTGELFF.

This clonotype has just a few counts. This chain links TRBV15 with TRBJ2-2; possibly TRBD2 for D (6 bases). Trimming cost V 0 bases and J 8 bases, with 10 bases left between them. CDR1 and CDR2 from the germline V gene are LNHNV and YYDKDF (reference sequence). The CDR3 runs to 14 residues. The CDR3 protein is CATSREGGGGELFF. CDR3 coding DNA: TGTGCCACCAGCAGAGAAGGAGGAGGGGGGGAGCTGTTTTTT.

The chain employs TRBV4-2 and TRBJ2-5; 9 nucleotides align to TRBD1. The better agreement between TRBJ2-1 and the DNA end casts doubt on the J call. Per germline, CDR1 LGHNA and CDR2 YNFKEQ. This CDR3 spans 16 amino acids. The CDR3 DNA sequence: TGTGCCAGCAGCCAAGACTGGACAGGGGTCTACAATGAGCAGTTCTTC. Its protein product is CASSQDWTGVYNEQFF.

This chain joins TRBV28 and TRBJ2-7; 8 bases align to TRBD1. The CDR3 length is 17 residues. Trimming removed 6 bases from V and 4 bases from J; junction bases left unmatched: 17. CDR1 and CDR2 from the germline V gene are MDHEN and SYDVKM. The CDR3 sequence is CASSERGLRTGSYEQYF. The CDR3 DNA is TGTGCCAGCAGCGAGCGTGGGCTGAGGACAGGGAGTTACGAGCAGTACTTC.

This clonotype was seen a handful of times. V usage is TRBV20-1 and J usage is TRBJ1-5; possible D gene TRBD1, 6 bases. The germline V and J ends were trimmed by 3 bases and 1 base, with 25 bases remaining between them. The germline V gene encodes CDR1 DFQATT and CDR2 SNEGSKA (reference sequence). This CDR3 has 19 amino acids. The CDR3 DNA reads TGCAGTGCTAGTCCGGTGGCGGGGGGCTCGTATGGGAGCAATCAGCCCCAGCATTTT. Its translation is CSASPVAGGSYGSNQPQHF.

A few counts support this clonotype. This sequence joins TRBV5-1 and TRBJ1-1, with D possibly being TRBD1 (5 bases). V was cut by 4 bases and J by 3 bases, with 10 bases left in between. Germline assignment: CDR1 SGHRS and CDR2 YFSETQ. The CDR3 spans 13 residues. The CDR3 loop is CASSQRQYTEAFF. Written as DNA, the CDR3 is TGCGCCAGCAGCCAGCGACAGTACACTGAAGCTTTCTTT.

The chain joins TRBV28 to TRBJ1-2; D ambiguous. The CDR3 is made up of 16 amino acids. CDR1 and CDR2 (germline): MDHEN, SYDVKM. V lost 6 bases and J lost 2, with 19 bases in between. The CDR3 protein is CASSLPNPSLNYGYTF. In DNA form, the CDR3 reads TGTGCCAGCAGCTTACCAAACCCGAGTCTGAACTATGGCTACACCTTC.

The chain links TRBV11-2 to TRBJ2-1, with 8 bases fitting TRBD2. Per the germline V gene, CDR1 is SGHAT and CDR2 is FQNNGV. The trim removed 5 bases at V and 5 bases at J, leaving 11 bases unmatched. This CDR3 contains 16 residues. Written as DNA, the CDR3 is TGTGCCAGCAGCCCTATAGCGGGACCCTCGCACAATGAGCAGTTCTTC. This encodes CASSPIAGPSHNEQFF.